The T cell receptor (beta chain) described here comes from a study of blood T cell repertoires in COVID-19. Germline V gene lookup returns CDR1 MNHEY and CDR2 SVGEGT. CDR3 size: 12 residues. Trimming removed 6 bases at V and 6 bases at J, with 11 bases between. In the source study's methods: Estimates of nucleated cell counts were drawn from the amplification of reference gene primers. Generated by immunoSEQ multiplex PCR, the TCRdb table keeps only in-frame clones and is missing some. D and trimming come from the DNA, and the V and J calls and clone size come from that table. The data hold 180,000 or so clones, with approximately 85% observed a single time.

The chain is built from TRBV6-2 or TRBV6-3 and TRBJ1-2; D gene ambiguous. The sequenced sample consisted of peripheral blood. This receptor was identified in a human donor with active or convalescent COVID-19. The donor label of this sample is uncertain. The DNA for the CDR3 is TGTGCCAGCAGCCCCACTACCCATGGCTACACCTTC. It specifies CASSPTTHGYTF.